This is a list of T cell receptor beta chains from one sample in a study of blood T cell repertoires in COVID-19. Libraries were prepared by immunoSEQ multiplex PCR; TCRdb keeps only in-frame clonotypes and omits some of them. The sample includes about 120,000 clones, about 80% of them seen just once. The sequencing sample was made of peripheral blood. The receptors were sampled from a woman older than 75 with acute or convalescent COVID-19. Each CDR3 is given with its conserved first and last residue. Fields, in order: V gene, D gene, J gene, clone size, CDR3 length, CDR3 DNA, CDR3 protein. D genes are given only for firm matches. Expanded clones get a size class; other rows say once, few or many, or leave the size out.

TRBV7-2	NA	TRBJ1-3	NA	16	TGTGCCAGCAGCTTAGGGGCAGGGATAAGTGGAAACACCATATATTTT	CASSLGAGISGNTIYF
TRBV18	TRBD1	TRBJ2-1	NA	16	TGTGCCAGCTTAGACTCCCGACAGGGTTTTGACAATGAGCAGTTCTTC	CASLDSRQGFDNEQFF
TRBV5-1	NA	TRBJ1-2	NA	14	TGCGCCAGCAGCTCCGGGGTGGGTGCTTATGGCTACACCTTC	CASSSGVGAYGYTF
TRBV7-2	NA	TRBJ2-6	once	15	TGTGCCAGCAGCTTAGGGGGGGCTGGGGCCAACGTCCTGACTTTC	CASSLGGAGANVLTF
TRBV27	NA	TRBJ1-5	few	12	TGTGCCAGCAGTTTACCGGGTCAGCCCCAGCATTTT	CASSLPGQPQHF
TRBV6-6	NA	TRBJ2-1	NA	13	TGTGCCAGCAGCCCGTACTCCTACAATGAGCAGTTCTTC	CASSPYSYNEQFF
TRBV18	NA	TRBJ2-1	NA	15	TGTGCCAGCTCACCGGGACTTTTTCCCTACAATGAGCAGTTCTTC	CASSPGLFPYNEQFF
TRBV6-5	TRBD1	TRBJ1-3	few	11	TGTGCCAGCAGGTACAGGGGTCCCATATATTTT	CASRYRGPIYF
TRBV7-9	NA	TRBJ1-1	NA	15	TGTGCCAGCAGCTTGCTAGGAATGGGTAACACTGAAGCTTTCTTT	CASSLLGMGNTEAFF
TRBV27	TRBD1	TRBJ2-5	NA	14	TGTGCCAGCAGTTCCGGGACAGGGACTTGGACCCAGTACTTC	CASSSGTGTWTQYF
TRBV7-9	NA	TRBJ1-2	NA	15	TGTGCCAGCAGCTTAGAGCCGGGACAAGCCTATGGCTACACCTTC	CASSLEPGQAYGYTF
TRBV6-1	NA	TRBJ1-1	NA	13	TGTGCCAGCCGAGGGCCGGGCGTCACTGAAGCTTTCTTT	CASRGPGVTEAFF
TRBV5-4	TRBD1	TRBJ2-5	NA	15	TGTGCCAGCAGCTCAACCGGGACAGGGGAAGAGACCCAGTACTTC	CASSSTGTGEETQYF
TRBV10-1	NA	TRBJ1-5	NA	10	TGCGCCAGCCTTGAGGCGCCCCAGCATTTT	CASLEAPQHF
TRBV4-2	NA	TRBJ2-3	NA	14	TGTGCCAGCAGCCAAGAGGGGCCCACAGATACGCAGTATTTT	CASSQEGPTDTQYF
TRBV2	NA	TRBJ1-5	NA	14	TGTGCCAGCATGATAGGCAGGGCGGATCAGCCCCAGCATTTT	CASMIGRADQPQHF
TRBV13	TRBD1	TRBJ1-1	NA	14	TGTGCCAGCAGCTTGCGTTCAGGGGGGACTGAAGCTTTCTTT	CASSLRSGGTEAFF
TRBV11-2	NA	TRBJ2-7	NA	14	TGTGCCAGCAGCTGGGGCTCTAGTTCCCAGGAGCAGTACTTC	CASSWGSSSQEQYF
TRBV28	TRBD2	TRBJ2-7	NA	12	TGTGCCAGCAGGGGGAGGGCCTACGAGCAGTACTTC	CASRGRAYEQYF